These 20 T cell receptor beta chains originate from one sample sequenced in a study of tumor T cells in aggressive B-cell lymphoma. Produced via immunoSEQ multiplex PCR; TCRdb's table is partial and in-frame only. In the table there are 1,500 to 2,000 clones, 94% of which are singletons. The material sequenced was tumor tissue. The receptors here all came from an adult with diffuse large B cell lymphoma.

This chain joins TRBV5-8 and TRBJ2-2; TRBD2 might be the D (5 bases). V dropped 2 bases and J dropped 4 bases, with 9 bases sitting between them. Germline V CDR1 and CDR2: SGHTS, YDEGEE. The CDR3 totals 14 residues. In nucleotides, the CDR3 is TGTGCCAGCAGCTTTGGACTGATCACCGGGGAGCTGTTTTTT. Translated, it gives CASSFGLITGELFF.

This sequence joins TRBV7-9 and TRBJ1-1; TRBD1 agrees at 8 bases. Looked up from germline, CDR1 is SEHNR and CDR2 is FQNEAQ (reference sequence). The junction had 6 bases not matched to a gene; V was cut back by 5 bases and J by 4 bases. This CDR3 has 14 amino acids. The CDR3 coding sequence is TGTGCCAGCAGCCCCAGACAGGGGACCACTGAAGCTTTCTTT. Amino acids: CASSPRQGTTEAFF. Combining the CDR3 with reference TRBV7-9 and TRBJ1-1 gives the whole variable domain DTGVSQNPRHKITKRGQNVTFRCDPISEHNRLYWYRQTLGQGPEFLTYFQNEAQLEKSRLLSDRFSAERPKGSFSTLEIQRTEQGDSAMYLCASSPRQGTTEAFFGQGTRLTVV.

The chain links TRBV4-1 to TRBJ1-3, with TRBD1 identical over 7 bases. Germline V CDR1 and CDR2: MGHRA, YSYEKL. The CDR3 has 18 amino acids. Trimming at V came to 1 base and at J to 2 bases, leaving 11 bases not matched to a gene. The CDR3 region has the DNA TGCGCCAGCAGCCAAGCCCAGCACAGAGGGGGCGCTGGAAACACCATATATTTT. It codes for CASSQAQHRGGAGNTIYF.

The table lists this clone with a few counts. The chain is built from TRBV30 and TRBJ2-3; D might be TRBD2 (6 bases). CDR1 and CDR2 (germline): GTSNPN, SVGIG (reference sequence). The V end lost 0 bases, the J end lost 1 base, and 8 bases lay between the germline ends. CDR3 size: 14 residues. CDR3: CAWSVRGGTDTQYF. In nucleotides, the CDR3 is TGTGCCTGGAGTGTACGCGGGGGCACAGATACGCAGTATTTT.

V is TRBV14 and J is TRBJ1-6; D remains ambiguous. CDR3 length equals 18 residues. Germline V lookup: CDR1 SGHDN, CDR2 FVKESK. V lost 0 bases and J lost 0, with 12 bases in between. CDR3 in DNA: TGTGCCAGCAGCCAAGATCGGGCGGGAATCTCCTATAATTCACCCCTCCACTTT. Protein product: CASSQDRAGISYNSPLHF.

This clone has only one observation. This chain connects TRBV13 to TRBJ2-5; TRBD1 matches at 9 bases. Germline-derived CDR1 and CDR2 are PRHDT and FYEKMQ (reference sequence). This CDR3 contains 15 residues. V lost 4 bases to trimming and J lost 4 bases; unmatched junction nucleotides: 7. The CDR3 protein is CASSSAGTGSETQYF. Here the CDR3 DNA reads TGTGCCAGCAGCTCGGCCGGGACAGGGTCAGAGACCCAGTACTTC.

This chain connects TRBV4-2 to TRBJ1-3; the D gene is possibly TRBD1 (6 bases). The ends were cut back, 5 bases at V and 0 bases at J, with 11 bases in the middle. The CDR3 is 15 residues long. Germline-derived CDR1 and CDR2 are LGHNA and YNFKEQ. CDR3 amino acids: CASSTEGVSGNTIYF. The CDR3 DNA reads as TGTGCCAGCAGCACCGAGGGGGTCTCTGGAAACACCATATATTTT.

The V call is TRBV27, the J call TRBJ2-6; D might be TRBD2 (6 bases). The CDR3 contains 15 residues. The V end was cut by 4 bases, the J end by 4 bases, with 11 bases between. Germline values: CDR1 MNHEY, CDR2 SMNVEV (reference sequence). The CDR3 here is CASSSEGYGANVLTF. CDR3 nucleotide sequence: TGTGCCAGCAGTTCGGAGGGGTACGGGGCCAACGTCCTGACTTTC.

The chain has TRBV5-1 and TRBJ2-3; 9 nucleotides match TRBD2. The CDR3 sequence is 17 residues long. Trimming removed 3 bases from V and 4 bases from J; junction bases left unmatched: 12. From germline, CDR1 is SGHRS and CDR2 YFSETQ. This CDR3 reads CASSSREGGGAADTQYF. CDR3 nucleotides: TGCGCCAGCAGCTCGCGGGAGGGCGGGGGGGCCGCAGATACGCAGTATTTT.

Of note for this clone: Other DNA variants within this sample encode the same CDR3. The chain joins TRBV6-6 to TRBJ2-5; possibly TRBD1 for D (5 bases). CDR1 MNHNY and CDR2 SVGAGI come from the germline V gene (reference sequence). Trimming shortened V by 0 bases and J by 2 bases, and 10 bases separated the two germline ends. The CDR3 loop spans 15 amino acids. The CDR3 sequence: CASSYSGQFQETQYF. The DNA of the CDR3 is TGTGCCAGCAGTTACTCAGGACAATTTCAAGAGACCCAGTACTTC.

The chain links TRBV30 to TRBJ1-1, with D possibly being TRBD1 (6 bases). Germline CDR1 is GTSNPN and CDR2 is SVGIG (reference sequence). The V end was cut by 3 bases, the J end by 2 bases, with 19 bases between. The CDR3 has 16 residues. CDR3: CAWRRVGDITNTEAFF. The CDR3 DNA follows: TGTGCCTGGAGGAGAGTAGGGGACATAACAAACACTGAAGCTTTCTTT.

V usage is TRBV5-1 and J usage is TRBJ2-7; tentatively, D is TRBD2 (6 bases). The length of the CDR3 is 13 residues. Per the germline V gene, CDR1 is SGHRS and CDR2 is YFSETQ. V lost 1 base, J lost 4 bases, and 9 bases lay in between. The CDR3 protein is CASSLTDYYEQYF. In DNA form, the CDR3 reads TGCGCCAGCAGCTTGACGGACTATTACGAGCAGTACTTC.

The V and J genes are TRBV29-1 and TRBJ2-5; TRBD2 agrees at 8 bases. The V gene end was trimmed by 5 bases and the J gene end by 4 bases; junction bases not matched to a gene: 3. Per germline, CDR1 SQVTM and CDR2 ANQGSEA. The CDR3 covers 12 residues. The CDR3 is CSVREGPETQYF. The CDR3 DNA is TGCAGCGTTCGGGAGGGCCCAGAGACCCAGTACTTC. Full variable domain (remainder filled in from reference TRBV29-1 and TRBJ2-5): SAVISQKPSRDICQRGTSLTIQCQVDSQVTMMFWYRQQPGQSLTLIATANQGSEATYESGFVIDKFPISRPNLTFSTLTVSNMSPEDSSIYLCSVREGPETQYFGPGTRLLVL.

This clone came up once. The chain carries TRBV6-7 and TRBJ2-7; no definite D call. TRBV6-7 is flagged as an ORF with uncertain function. The CDR3 sequence is 18 residues long. The germline V and J ends were trimmed by 0 bases and 1 base, with 19 bases remaining between them. CDR3 DNA sequence: TGTGCCAGCAGTTACTCACCGTCAGATGAAACACCATCCTACGAGCAGTACTTC. Its protein is CASSYSPSDETPSYEQYF.

J is TRBJ2-3 and V is TRBV11-2, with 7 bases identical to TRBD2. The V segment lost 3 bases and the J segment 4 bases; nucleotides outside the gene matches: 10. This CDR3 has 16 residues. Germline assignment: CDR1 SGHAT and CDR2 FQNNGV. CDR3 protein: CASSLASGLVADTQYF. The CDR3 DNA reads as TGTGCCAGCAGCTTGGCTAGCGGCCTAGTCGCAGATACGCAGTATTTT. Variable domain in full (rest from reference TRBV11-2 and TRBJ2-3): EAGVAQSPRYKIIEKRQSVAFWCNPISGHATLYWYQQILGQGPKLLIQFQNNGVVDDSQLPKDRFSAERLKGVDSTLKIQPAKLEDSAVYLCASSLASGLVADTQYFGPGTRLTVL.

This clone occurred once. Here the CDR3 reads CASSESRLAEGETQYF. The CDR3 DNA is TGCGCCAGCAGTGAGTCGCGGCTAGCGGAGGGGGAGACCCAGTACTTC. This rearrangement joins TRBV10-1 to TRBJ2-5; 7 bases map to TRBD2. The germline CDR1 and CDR2 sequences are WNHNN and SYGVQD (reference sequence). This CDR3 region has 16 residues. Germline trimming cut 0 bases from V and 5 bases from J; bases unmatched to any gene: 9.

This sequence joins TRBV19 and TRBJ2-1; D unresolved. V dropped 2 bases and J dropped 0 bases, with 8 bases sitting between them. The CDR3 contains 15 residues. CDR1 and CDR2 from the germline V gene are LNHDA and SQIVND (reference sequence). Here the CDR3 reads CASSISDSSYNEQFF. The CDR3 DNA is TGTGCCAGTAGTATAAGTGATAGCTCCTACAATGAGCAGTTCTTC.

The J gene is TRBJ1-4, the V gene TRBV5-1; D might be TRBD1 (6 bases). The V gene's germline CDR1 is SGHRS and CDR2 YFSETQ. Trimming removed 5 bases from V and 2 bases from J, with 10 bases in between. CDR3 length: 14 amino acids. This CDR3 reads CASRKGGTNEKLFF. The CDR3, as DNA: TGCGCCAGCAGGAAGGGGGGGACTAATGAAAAACTGTTTTTT.

Points on this clone: The junction departs from germline at one end; a sequencing error may be responsible. The gene calls are TRBV2 and TRBJ1-1; no definite D call. Germline assignment: CDR1 SNHLY and CDR2 FYNNEI. The CDR3 runs to 14 residues. The CDR3 loop reads CASSNQALNTEVFF. The CDR3 coding sequence is TGTGCCAGCAGTAATCAGGCTTTGAACACTGAAGTTTTCTTT.

The chain combines TRBV5-5 with TRBJ2-5, with D perhaps TRBD2 (6 bases). Germline CDR1 SGHKS, CDR2 YYEKEE (reference sequence). This CDR3 contains 15 residues. Trimming stripped 4 bases from V and 3 bases from J, with 16 bases between. The DNA of the CDR3 is TGTGCCAGCAGCCCGTGGGGAGGCCTCGAAGAGACCCAGTACTTC. Its translation: CASSPWGGLEETQYF.